This T cell receptor (beta chain) was captured by sequencing in a study of tumor and adjacent non-tumor tissue in lung cancer. Study summary: Patients comprised roughly 12 adenocarcinoma, 2 squamous cell carcinoma and 1 small cell lung cancer.

With regard to this clonotype: The target antigen is unknown.

This sample's RNA came from whole unsorted tissue. The normal lung tissue was taken more than 3 cm from the tumor edge. A modified ARM-PCR protocol with three rounds of nested PCR amplified TCRbeta. TCRdb recomputed calls from the multiplex PCR reads with MiXCR, one row per CDR3 protein. This table has tens of thousands of distinct CDR3 sequences, roughly 80% appearing once. The CDR3 is made up of 13 amino acids. The V gene's germline CDR1 is DFQATT and CDR2 SNEGSKA (reference sequence). The study, taken as a whole, reports: Top 100 clones took a larger repertoire share in normal lung. TCR diversity was significantly greater in tumor than normal lung tissue.

The V call is TRBV20-1, the J call TRBJ1-5; D gene uncertain. The receptor comes from a man between 60 and 70 years old with non-small cell lung cancer. Sequencing was carried out using distant non-tumor lung tissue. The CDR3 here is CDATHGSNQPQHF. The CDR3 DNA reads TGCGATGCCACCCACGGTAGCAATCAGCCCCAGCATTTT.